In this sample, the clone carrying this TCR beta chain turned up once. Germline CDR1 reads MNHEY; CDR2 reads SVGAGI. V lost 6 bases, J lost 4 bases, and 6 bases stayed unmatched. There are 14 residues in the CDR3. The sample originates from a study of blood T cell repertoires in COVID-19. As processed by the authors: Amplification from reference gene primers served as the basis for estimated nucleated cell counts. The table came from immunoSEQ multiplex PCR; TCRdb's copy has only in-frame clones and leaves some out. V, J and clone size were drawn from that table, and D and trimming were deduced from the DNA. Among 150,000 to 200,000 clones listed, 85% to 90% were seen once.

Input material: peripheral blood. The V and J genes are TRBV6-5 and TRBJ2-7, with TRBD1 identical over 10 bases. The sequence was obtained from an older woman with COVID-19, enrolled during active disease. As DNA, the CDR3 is TGTGCCAGCAGCATCGGACAGGGGGGATACGAGCAGTACTTC. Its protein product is CASSIGQGGYEQYF.